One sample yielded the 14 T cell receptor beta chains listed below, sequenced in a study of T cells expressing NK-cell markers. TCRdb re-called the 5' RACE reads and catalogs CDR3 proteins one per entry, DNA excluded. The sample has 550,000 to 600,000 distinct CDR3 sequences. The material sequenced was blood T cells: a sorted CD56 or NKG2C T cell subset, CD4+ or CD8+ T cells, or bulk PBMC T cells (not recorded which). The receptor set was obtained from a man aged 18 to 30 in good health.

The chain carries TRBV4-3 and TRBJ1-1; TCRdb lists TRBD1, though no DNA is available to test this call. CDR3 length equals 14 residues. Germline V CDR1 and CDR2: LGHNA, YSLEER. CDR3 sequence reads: CASSQRQMNTEAFF.

The CDR3 sequence is CASSPYFAGGNTEAFF. V and J are TRBV28 and TRBJ1-1. CDR1 and CDR2 from the germline V gene are MDHEN and SYDVKM. The CDR3 spans 16 residues.

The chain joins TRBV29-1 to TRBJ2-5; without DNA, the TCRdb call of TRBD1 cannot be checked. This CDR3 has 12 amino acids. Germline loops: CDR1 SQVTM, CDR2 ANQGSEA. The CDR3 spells CSVDTGLETQYF.

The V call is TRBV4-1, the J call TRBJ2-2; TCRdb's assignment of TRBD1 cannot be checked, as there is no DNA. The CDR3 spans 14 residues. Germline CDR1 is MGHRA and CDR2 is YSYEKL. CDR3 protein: CASSQRTGAGELFF.

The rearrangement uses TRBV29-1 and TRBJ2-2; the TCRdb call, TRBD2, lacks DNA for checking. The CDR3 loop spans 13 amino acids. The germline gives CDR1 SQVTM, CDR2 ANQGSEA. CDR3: CSARPSVPGELFF.

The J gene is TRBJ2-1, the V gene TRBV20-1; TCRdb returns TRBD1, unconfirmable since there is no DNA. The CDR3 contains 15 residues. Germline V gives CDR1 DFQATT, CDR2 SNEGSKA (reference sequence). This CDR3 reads CSANDPLSSYNEQFF.

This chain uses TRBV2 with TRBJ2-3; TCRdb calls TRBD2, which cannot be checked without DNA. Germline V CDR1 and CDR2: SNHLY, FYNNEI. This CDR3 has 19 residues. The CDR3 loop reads CASFLTSGRPISVGDTQYF.

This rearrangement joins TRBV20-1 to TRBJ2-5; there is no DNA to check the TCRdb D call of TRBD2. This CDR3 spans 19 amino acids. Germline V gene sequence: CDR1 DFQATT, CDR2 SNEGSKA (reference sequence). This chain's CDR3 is CSAFGPGTSGTALWETQYF.

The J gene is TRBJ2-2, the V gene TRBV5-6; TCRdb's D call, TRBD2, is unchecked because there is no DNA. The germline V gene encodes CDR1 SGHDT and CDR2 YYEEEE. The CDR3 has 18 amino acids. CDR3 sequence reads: CASSSSRASSGLTGELFF.

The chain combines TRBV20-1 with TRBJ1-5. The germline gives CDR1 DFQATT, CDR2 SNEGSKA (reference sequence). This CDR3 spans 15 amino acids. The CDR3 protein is CSASALAGYNQPQHF.

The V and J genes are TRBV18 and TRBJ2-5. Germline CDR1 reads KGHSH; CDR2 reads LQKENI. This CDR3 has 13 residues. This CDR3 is CASSPPTGETQYF.

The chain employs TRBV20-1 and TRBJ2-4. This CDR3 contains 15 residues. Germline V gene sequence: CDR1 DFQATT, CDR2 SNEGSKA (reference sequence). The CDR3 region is CSAARQSPAKNIQYF.

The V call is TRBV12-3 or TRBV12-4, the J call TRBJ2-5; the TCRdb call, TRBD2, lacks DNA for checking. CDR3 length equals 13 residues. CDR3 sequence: CASEREGQETQYF.

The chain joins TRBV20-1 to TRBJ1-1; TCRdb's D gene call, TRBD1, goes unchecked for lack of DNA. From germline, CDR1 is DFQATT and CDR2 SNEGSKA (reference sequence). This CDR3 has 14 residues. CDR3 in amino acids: CSARESRDVTEAFF.